The rows below give T cell receptor beta chains drawn from one sample of a study of blood T cell repertoires in COVID-19. Some clones are missing from TCRdb's copy, which holds only in-frame ones; the method was immunoSEQ multiplex PCR. Of approximately 46,000 clones listed, approximately 70% are singletons. The source material was peripheral blood. The receptors derive from an elderly man with acute or convalescent COVID-19. The CDR3 runs from the conserved cysteine through the conserved F or W. The D gene is left open where the match is weak. Only some rows state a clone size, as once, few, many or a class for expanded clones.

NA | NA | 16 | TRBJ2-7 | TRBV30 | TGTGCCTGGAGTGTACGTCGAACGGGAGTGGACTACGAGCAGTACTTC | CAWSVRRTGVDYEQYF
NA | TRBD1 | 15 | TRBJ2-7 | TRBV5-4 | TGTGCCAGCAGCCCCCCGAACAGGGGGCAGAACGAGCAGTACTTC | CASSPPNRGQNEQYF
few | TRBD1 | 12 | TRBJ1-2 | TRBV28 | TGTGCCAGCCGGGAGGGGGCGGTTGGCTACACCTTC | CASREGAVGYTF
many | TRBD2 | 15 | TRBJ2-7 | TRBV2 | TGTGCCAGCAGTCCGGGACTAGCGGGAGCCTACGAGCAGTACTTC | CASSPGLAGAYEQYF
NA | TRBD2 | 13 | TRBJ2-5 | TRBV2 | TGTGCCAGCACCGGACTAGTCCAAGAGACCCAGTACTTC | CASTGLVQETQYF
NA | NA | 12 | TRBJ2-3 | TRBV28 | TGTGCCAGCAGTTCAGGACAGTTTGTGCAGTATTTT | CASSSGQFVQYF
NA | TRBD2 | 16 | TRBJ2-2 | TRBV9 | TGTGCCAGCAGCCCTAACCCGGGAGGGAACACCGGGGAGCTGTTTTTT | CASSPNPGGNTGELFF
once | TRBD1 | 14 | TRBJ1-2 | TRBV18 | TGTGCCAGCTCAAAGGACAGGGATGCCTATGGCTACACCTTC | CASSKDRDAYGYTF
once | TRBD2 | 13 | TRBJ2-5 | TRBV5-4 | TGTGCCAGCAGCTTGAAGGGGAGGGAGGCCCAGTACTTC | CASSLKGREAQYF
NA | TRBD2 | 18 | TRBJ2-2 | TRBV6-2/TRBV6-3 | TGTGCCAGCAGTTACTCCCCCTTTAGTAGCGGGAGGACCGGGGAGCTGTTTTTT | CASSYSPFSSGRTGELFF
NA | TRBD2 | 14 | TRBJ2-2 | TRBV19 | TGTGCCAGTAGTATCGGTGGGAGGGCCGGGGAGCTGTTTTTT | CASSIGGRAGELFF
NA | TRBD2 | 14 | TRBJ2-7 | TRBV28 | TGTGCCAGCAGTTTTAGCGGGAGGGGTTACGAGCAGTACTTC | CASSFSGRGYEQYF
few | TRBD1 | 15 | TRBJ2-1 | TRBV7-9 | TGTGCCAGCAGCCAGTCCGGGACAGGGGGAGGTGAGCAGTTCTTC | CASSQSGTGGGEQFF
NA | NA | 16 | TRBJ2-1 | TRBV2 | TGTGCCAGCAGTGAGAGATCGCGAAGCTCCTACAATGAGCAGTTCTTC | CASSERSRSSYNEQFF
NA | TRBD2 | 14 | TRBJ2-3 | TRBV6-2/TRBV6-3 | TGTGCCAGCAGTTACTTTGGGAGGGCTGATACGCAGTATTTT | CASSYFGRADTQYF
NA | NA | 13 | TRBJ2-5 | TRBV9 | TGTGCCAGCAGCGTCACCTACTCAGAGACCCAGTACTTC | CASSVTYSETQYF